This passage covers 8 T cell receptor beta chains from one sample sequenced in a study of blood T cell repertoires in COVID-19. Generated by immunoSEQ multiplex PCR, the TCRdb table keeps only in-frame clones and is missing some. The table includes a few hundred thousand clones, about 88% detected once. The sample comprised PBMCs or T cells enriched from blood (not recorded which). Source of these receptors: a young woman who had been exposed to COVID-19.

The sample holds one count of this clone. The rearrangement links TRBV28 to TRBJ2-5; 8 bases align to TRBD1. Germline CDR1 reads MDHEN; CDR2 reads SYDVKM. The trim removed 2 bases at V and 4 bases at J, leaving 6 bases unmatched. The CDR3 totals 15 residues. The CDR3, as DNA: TGTGCCAGCAGTTTACCCGGACAGGGAGGAGAGACCCAGTACTTC. It encodes CASSLPGQGGETQYF.

This clone is a singleton in its sample. V usage is TRBV18 and J usage is TRBJ2-1, with D uncertain. Per germline, CDR1 KGHSH and CDR2 LQKENI. The CDR3 extends over 13 amino acids. V was cut by 3 bases and J by 8 bases, with 11 bases left in between. For the CDR3, the DNA is TGTGCCAGCTCACCCGATCTAAGCTATGAGCAGTTCTTC. Translated: CASSPDLSYEQFF.

The chain couples TRBV19 to TRBJ2-1, with 12 bases that match TRBD2. The CDR3 has 14 amino acids. V gave up 5 bases and J gave up 4 bases; unmatched junction bases: 0. The germline V gene encodes CDR1 LNHDA and CDR2 SQIVND (reference sequence). CDR3 bases: TGTGCCAGTAGTGGACTAGCGGGGTACAATGAGCAGTTCTTC. This codes for CASSGLAGYNEQFF.

V is TRBV5-1 and J is TRBJ2-3, with D maybe TRBD1 (6 bases). V was shortened by 4 bases and J by 2 bases, with 14 bases between the two germline ends. The CDR3 extends over 15 amino acids. In germline, CDR1 is SGHRS, CDR2 YFSETQ. The CDR3 DNA sequence: TGCGCCAGCAGCCCCGGGACACCGAACACAGATACGCAGTATTTT. It yields the protein CASSPGTPNTDTQYF.

This sequence joins TRBV2 and TRBJ1-4; 7 bases fit TRBD1. Germline lookup yields CDR1 SNHLY and CDR2 FYNNEI. The CDR3 is made up of 14 amino acids. V was clipped by 7 bases and J by 3 bases; unmatched bases: 5. The CDR3 DNA sequence: TGTGCCAGCAACTTACAGGGGTCTAATGAAAAACTGTTTTTT. This gives the protein CASNLQGSNEKLFF.

J is TRBJ1-1 and V is TRBV5-1; 8 positions match TRBD1. The CDR3 consists of 15 residues. The V gene end was trimmed by 4 bases and the J gene end by 4 bases; junction bases not matched to a gene: 9. Germline loops: CDR1 SGHRS, CDR2 YFSETQ. In DNA form, the CDR3 reads TGCGCCAGCAGCGGGTTGACAGGGGTTCTCACTGAAGCTTTCTTT. Translation: CASSGLTGVLTEAFF.

The chain is built from TRBV7-8 and TRBJ2-1; the D gene is possibly TRBD2 (6 bases). Germline-derived CDR1 and CDR2 are SGHVS and FQNEAQ. The CDR3 sequence is 20 residues long. V was trimmed by 1 base and J by 5 bases, leaving 27 bases between them. The CDR3 coding sequence is TGTGCCAGCAGCTTAGGGGCTTTCGGAAGACTAGACCACCGAGACAATGAGCAGTTCTTC. Protein: CASSLGAFGRLDHRDNEQFF.

Here the CDR3 DNA reads TGTGCCAGCAGTGAGGTGGGGACAGGGGTTAATGAAAAACTGTTTTTT. Translation: CASSEVGTGVNEKLFF. The V and J genes are TRBV28 and TRBJ1-4; 10 bases line up with TRBD1. Germline CDR1 and CDR2: MDHEN and SYDVKM. The CDR3 runs 16 residues. V lost 5 bases, J lost 4 bases, and 7 bases stayed unmatched.